Listed below are T cell receptor beta chains from one sample, sequenced in a study of blood T cell repertoires in COVID-19. The protocol was immunoSEQ multiplex PCR, while the TCRdb copy is restricted to in-frame clones and leaves out a portion. The sample holds about 180,000 clones; approximately 80% are singletons and the top ten take approximately 1.4%. The source material was peripheral blood. The receptors were gathered from a human donor in a cohort sampled during active COVID-19. Both conserved end residues are part of each CDR3. The D gene is left open where the match is weak. The size field is filled for only some rows; it gives once, few, many or a size class.

CDR3 protein | CDR3 DNA | J gene | V gene | D gene | clone size
CASAEQTSGNNEQFF | TGTGCCAGCGCAGAGCAGACTAGCGGGAACAATGAGCAGTTCTTC | TRBJ2-1 | TRBV6-4 | TRBD2 | once
CASSEWGSGAYNEQFF | TGCGCCAGCAGTGAGTGGGGTAGCGGGGCCTACAATGAGCAGTTCTTC | TRBJ2-1 | TRBV10-2 | TRBD2 | .
CASSSPLTGPSYNSPLHF | TGTGCCAGCAGCTCCCCTCTTACAGGTCCCTCCTATAATTCACCCCTCCACTTT | TRBJ1-6 | TRBV21-1 | . | .
CASSQETGGGYGYTF | TGTGCCAGCAGCCAAGAAACAGGGGGCGGCTATGGCTACACCTTC | TRBJ1-2 | TRBV3-1/TRBV3-2 | TRBD1 | .
CASRARPINYEQYF | TGTGCCAGCAGGGCCAGGCCGATAAACTACGAGCAGTACTTC | TRBJ2-7 | TRBV6-5 | . | .
CASRTSGFYNEQFF | TGTGCCAGCAGGACCTCCGGGTTTTACAATGAGCAGTTCTTC | TRBJ2-1 | TRBV27 | . | .
CASSLGQVLSYEQYF | TGTGCCAGCAGCTTGGGACAGGTCCTCTCCTACGAGCAGTACTTC | TRBJ2-7 | TRBV7-2 | TRBD1 | .
CASTRTSGMRTDTQYF | TGTGCCAGCACCAGGACTAGCGGGATGCGCACAGATACGCAGTATTTT | TRBJ2-3 | TRBV2 | TRBD2 | .
CASSSTRSGQYF | TGTGCCAGCAGCTCGACTCGCAGCGGGCAGTACTTC | TRBJ2-7 | TRBV7-2 | . | .
CAISERTGSGAFF | TGTGCCATCAGTGAACGGACAGGGAGCGGAGCTTTCTTT | TRBJ1-1 | TRBV10-3 | TRBD1 | .
CASSLVVRAAANEKLFF | TGTGCCAGCAGCTTGGTGGTGAGGGCAGCAGCTAATGAAAAACTGTTTTTT | TRBJ1-4 | TRBV5-5 | . | .
CASRPPGGLSGNTIYF | TGTGCCAGCAGGCCCCCAGGGGGATTATCTGGAAACACCATATATTTT | TRBJ1-3 | TRBV28 | TRBD1 | .
CARLRGEGTDTQYF | TGTGCCAGGCTACGGGGGGAGGGCACAGATACGCAGTATTTT | TRBJ2-3 | TRBV6-4 | TRBD2 | few
CASSYSRTGGSYEQYF | TGTGCCAGCAGTTACTCGAGGACAGGGGGCTCCTACGAGCAGTACTTC | TRBJ2-7 | TRBV6-5 | TRBD1 | .